This TCR beta chain was recorded in a study of T cell clonality in common variable immunodeficiency. Both groups were predominantly of Caucasian heritage. Sequenced by immunoSEQ multiplex PCR; TCRdb stores in-frame clones only, minus some. This sample comprises 25,000 to 35,000 clones, none seen once only. Germline-derived CDR1 and CDR2 are GTSNPN and SVGIG (reference sequence). V lost 2 bases and J lost 0, with 5 bases in between. The CDR3 spans 13 residues. Study-level findings and limits: Fewer TCRbeta clones were shared among CVID subjects than controls. In common variable immunodeficiency, TCR beta chains reportedly carried fewer deletions and N-nucleotide insertions. What drives increased CVID clonality needs T cell subpopulation sequencing.

This clone was seen more than once but under ten times. The antigen remains unidentified. Read sequence stops 3 residues before the CDR3 end, and the germline J gene provides the missing end. The sample was peripheral blood mononuclear cells. The receptor was derived from a human donor with common variable immunodeficiency. The rearrangement joins TRBV30 to TRBJ1-5; D call uncertain. The CDR3 sequence is CAWSSHSNQPQHF. The sequenced CDR3 bases are TGTGCCTGGAGTAGCCATAGCAATCAGCCC.